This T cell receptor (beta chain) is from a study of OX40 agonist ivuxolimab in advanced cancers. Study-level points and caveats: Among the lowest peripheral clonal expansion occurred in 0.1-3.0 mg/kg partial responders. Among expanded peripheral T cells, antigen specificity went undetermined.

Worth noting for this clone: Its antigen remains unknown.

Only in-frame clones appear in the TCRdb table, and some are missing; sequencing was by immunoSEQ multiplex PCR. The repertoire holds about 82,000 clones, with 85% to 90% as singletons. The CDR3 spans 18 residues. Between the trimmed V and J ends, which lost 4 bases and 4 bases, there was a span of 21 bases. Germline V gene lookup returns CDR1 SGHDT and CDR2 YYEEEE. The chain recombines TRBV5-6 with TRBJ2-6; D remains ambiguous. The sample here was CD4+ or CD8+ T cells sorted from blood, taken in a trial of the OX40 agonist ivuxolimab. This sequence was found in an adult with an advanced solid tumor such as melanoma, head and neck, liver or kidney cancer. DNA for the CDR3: TGTGCCAGCAGCCTACAGACACGGTGGACGGCCGGGGCCAACGTCCTGACTTTC. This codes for CASSLQTRWTAGANVLTF.